This T cell receptor (beta chain) is from a study of OX40 agonist ivuxolimab in advanced cancers. Study context: Ivuxolimab is a fully human IgG2 antibody that activates OX40 (CD134). Regarding the study as a whole: Blood T cells, both CD4+ and CD8+, expanded clonally by week 6 at 0.1 to 3.0 mg/kg.

This clone is a singleton in its sample. Its antigen remains unidentified. Data came from immunoSEQ multiplex PCR; TCRdb stores just in-frame clones and leaves some out. The sample lists approximately 80,000 clones; 85% to 90% were seen once. The CDR3 runs to 15 residues. CDR1 and CDR2 (germline): KGHSH, LQKENI. V dropped 3 bases and J dropped 2 bases, with 13 bases sitting between them. The sample consisted of CD4+ or CD8+ T cells sorted from blood, taken in a trial of the OX40 agonist ivuxolimab. This receptor was taken from an adult with an advanced solid tumor such as melanoma, head and neck, liver or kidney cancer. The rearrangement uses TRBV18 and TRBJ1-1; D remains ambiguous. CDR3 in amino acids: CASSPLQDLNTEAFF. Here the CDR3 DNA reads TGTGCCAGCTCACCCCTTCAGGACCTTAACACTGAAGCTTTCTTT.